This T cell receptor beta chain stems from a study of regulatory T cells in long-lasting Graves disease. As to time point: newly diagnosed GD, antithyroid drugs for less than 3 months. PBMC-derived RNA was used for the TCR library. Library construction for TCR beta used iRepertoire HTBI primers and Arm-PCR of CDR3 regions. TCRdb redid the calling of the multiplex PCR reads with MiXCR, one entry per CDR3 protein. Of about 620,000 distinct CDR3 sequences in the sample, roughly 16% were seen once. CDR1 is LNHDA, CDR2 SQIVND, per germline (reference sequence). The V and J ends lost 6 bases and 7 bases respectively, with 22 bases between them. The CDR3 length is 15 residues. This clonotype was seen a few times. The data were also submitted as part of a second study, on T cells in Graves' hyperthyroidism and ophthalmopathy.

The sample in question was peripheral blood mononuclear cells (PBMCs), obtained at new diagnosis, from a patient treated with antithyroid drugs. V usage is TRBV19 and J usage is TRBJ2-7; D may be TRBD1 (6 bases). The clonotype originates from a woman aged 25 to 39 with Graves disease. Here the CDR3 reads CASSPLRTARGEQYF. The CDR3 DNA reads TGTGCCAGTAGCCCTCTTCGGACAGCAAGGGGGGAGCAGTACTTC. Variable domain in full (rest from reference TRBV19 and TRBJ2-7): DGGITQSPKYLFRKEGQNVTLSCEQNLNHDAMYWYRQDPGQGLRLIYYSQIVNDFQKGDIAEGYSVSREKKESFPLTVTSAQKNPTAFYLCASSPLRTARGEQYFGPGTRLTVT.